This TCR beta chain was sequenced during a study of cytomegalovirus exposure and HLA in healthy donors. The germline V gene encodes CDR1 MNHNY and CDR2 SVGAGI (reference sequence). This CDR3 region has 15 residues. A remark on this clone: Its antigen is as yet unknown. The junction does not match germline at one end; this may be a read error.

Findings and caveats of the study: Later on, analysis showed that most CMV-associated TCR beta chains appeared to be HLA-restricted. Presence/absence results assume similar sequencing depth per donor, which may not hold.

Primers: 60 Vbeta forward and 13 Jbeta reverse. Clones were read by immunoSEQ multiplex PCR, and TCRdb kept only the in-frame ones, dropping some. The sample shows roughly 130,000 clones, 80% of them seen only once. This sequence joins TRBV6-6 and TRBJ1-5, with 7 bases aligning to TRBD1. The sequence was collected from a woman between 40 and 50 years old in good health and CMV-seronegative. Material for sequencing was PBMCs. The DNA for the CDR3 is TGTCCCAGCAGGGGGGGGAAGGGTAGCAATCAGCCCCAGCATTTT. This codes for CPSRGGKGSNQPQHF.